A selection of T cell receptor beta chains follows, all from one sample in a study of CD8+ T cells in alopecia areata. Assay: immunoSEQ multiplex PCR; the TCRdb copy retains only in-frame clones and omits some. The repertoire holds about 270,000 clones, with over 45% as singletons. The sample was CD4+ T cells sorted from blood, taken at roughly week 53, from a patient treated with tofacitinib. The receptors originated from a human donor with alopecia areata. Each CDR3 is given with its conserved first and last residue. The order of the fields is clone size, D gene, CDR3 length, V gene, J gene, CDR3 DNA, CDR3 protein. The D gene is left open where the match is weak. Size is omitted from some rows. Given values are once, few, many or a class for expanded clones.

clone_size: once; d_call: .; cdr3_length: 15; v_call: TRBV29-1; j_call: TRBJ2-6; cdr3_nt: TGCAGCGTTGAAGATCGGGGGCCTGGGGCCAACGTCCTGACTTTC; cdr3_aa: CSVEDRGPGANVLTF
clone_size: .; d_call: .; cdr3_length: 12; v_call: TRBV7-2; j_call: TRBJ2-7; cdr3_nt: TGTGCCAGTAGGGGGATCTCCTACGAGCAGTACTTC; cdr3_aa: CASRGISYEQYF
clone_size: .; d_call: .; cdr3_length: 15; v_call: TRBV5-1; j_call: TRBJ2-3; cdr3_nt: TGCGCCAGCAGCGCCTCTAGCGTTAGCACAGATACGCAGTATTTT; cdr3_aa: CASSASSVSTDTQYF
clone_size: .; d_call: .; cdr3_length: 15; v_call: TRBV6-5; j_call: TRBJ1-3; cdr3_nt: TGTGCCAGCAGTTATGCAGGGCCTTCTGGAAACACCATATATTTT; cdr3_aa: CASSYAGPSGNTIYF
clone_size: few; d_call: .; cdr3_length: 11; v_call: TRBV7-9; j_call: TRBJ2-4; cdr3_nt: TGTGCCAGCACCCCCGGAAACATTCAGTACTTC; cdr3_aa: CASTPGNIQYF
clone_size: few; d_call: TRBD1; cdr3_length: 13; v_call: TRBV27; j_call: TRBJ2-3; cdr3_nt: TGTGCCAGCAGTCACCGACAGGGAGATACGCAGTATTTT; cdr3_aa: CASSHRQGDTQYF
clone_size: .; d_call: .; cdr3_length: 12; v_call: TRBV29-1; j_call: TRBJ1-2; cdr3_nt: TGCAGCGCCGCCCGCGGGAACTATGGCTACACCTTC; cdr3_aa: CSAARGNYGYTF
clone_size: once; d_call: .; cdr3_length: 13; v_call: TRBV11-2; j_call: TRBJ1-5; cdr3_nt: TGTGCCAGCAGCCCCTCTCTCGATCAGCCCCAGCATTTT; cdr3_aa: CASSPSLDQPQHF
clone_size: .; d_call: .; cdr3_length: 15; v_call: TRBV30; j_call: TRBJ1-6; cdr3_nt: TGTGCCTGGAGTGTACGGGAGGCAAGTGGTTCACCCCTCCACTTT; cdr3_aa: CAWSVREASGSPLHF
clone_size: .; d_call: TRBD1; cdr3_length: 13; v_call: TRBV29-1; j_call: TRBJ2-3; cdr3_nt: TGCAGCGCACAGGGGGCGCAGCTGGATACGCAGTATTTT; cdr3_aa: CSAQGAQLDTQYF
clone_size: many; d_call: .; cdr3_length: 13; v_call: TRBV19; j_call: TRBJ1-1; cdr3_nt: TGTGCCAGTACTGGGGGTTGGTACACTGAAGCTTTCTTT; cdr3_aa: CASTGGWYTEAFF
clone_size: .; d_call: .; cdr3_length: 16; v_call: TRBV5-1; j_call: TRBJ2-1; cdr3_nt: TGCGCCAGCAGCTTCCAGGGGGGTCGGAATTACAATGAGCAGTTCTTC; cdr3_aa: CASSFQGGRNYNEQFF
clone_size: .; d_call: .; cdr3_length: 14; v_call: TRBV15; j_call: TRBJ2-5; cdr3_nt: TGTGCCACCAGCAGAGGAGGTGCGGGGGAGACCCAGTACTTC; cdr3_aa: CATSRGGAGETQYF
clone_size: few; d_call: TRBD2; cdr3_length: 17; v_call: TRBV9; j_call: TRBJ2-3; cdr3_nt: TGTGCCAGCAGCCCCCTCGGTGGACTAGCGGGTGGAAATACGCAGTATTTT; cdr3_aa: CASSPLGGLAGGNTQYF
clone_size: .; d_call: .; cdr3_length: 13; v_call: TRBV29-1; j_call: TRBJ1-1; cdr3_nt: TGCAGCGTTGAGGAGGGGCGAGGGACTGAAGCTTTCTTT; cdr3_aa: CSVEEGRGTEAFF
clone_size: few; d_call: TRBD1; cdr3_length: 13; v_call: TRBV23-1; j_call: TRBJ1-2; cdr3_nt: TGCGCCAGCGCACCACGGACAGGATATGGCTACACCTTC; cdr3_aa: CASAPRTGYGYTF
clone_size: few; d_call: .; cdr3_length: 14; v_call: TRBV11-2; j_call: TRBJ2-7; cdr3_nt: TGTGCCAGCAGCTTAGCCTCAGTGTCCTACGAGCAGTACTTC; cdr3_aa: CASSLASVSYEQYF
clone_size: .; d_call: TRBD1; cdr3_length: 12; v_call: TRBV6-5; j_call: TRBJ2-5; cdr3_nt: TGTGCCAGCAGAGGGACAGTAGAGACCCAGTACTTC; cdr3_aa: CASRGTVETQYF
clone_size: few; d_call: .; cdr3_length: 12; v_call: TRBV7-2; j_call: TRBJ2-3; cdr3_nt: TGTGCCAGCAGCCCCTGGGAAGATACGCAGTATTTT; cdr3_aa: CASSPWEDTQYF
clone_size: few; d_call: .; cdr3_length: 13; v_call: TRBV18; j_call: TRBJ2-3; cdr3_nt: TGTGCCAGCTCACCACCTGGAAGAGATACGCAGTATTTT; cdr3_aa: CASSPPGRDTQYF
clone_size: .; d_call: .; cdr3_length: 12; v_call: TRBV30; j_call: TRBJ1-1; cdr3_nt: TGTGCCTGGAGTCGGAGGGGCACTGAAGCTTTCTTT; cdr3_aa: CAWSRRGTEAFF
clone_size: .; d_call: .; cdr3_length: 13; v_call: TRBV6-5; j_call: TRBJ1-6; cdr3_nt: TGTGCCAGCAGTTTTACGGGGAATTCACCCCTCCACTTT; cdr3_aa: CASSFTGNSPLHF
clone_size: few; d_call: .; cdr3_length: 13; v_call: TRBV4-3; j_call: TRBJ2-5; cdr3_nt: TGCGCCAGCAGCCAGGGATTAGCGCCTTACCAGTACTTC; cdr3_aa: CASSQGLAPYQYF
clone_size: .; d_call: .; cdr3_length: 15; v_call: TRBV25-1; j_call: TRBJ2-3; cdr3_nt: TGTGCCAGCAGTCCCAGCGGGCGGGGCACAGATACGCAGTATTTT; cdr3_aa: CASSPSGRGTDTQYF
clone_size: .; d_call: TRBD1; cdr3_length: 15; v_call: TRBV30; j_call: TRBJ2-7; cdr3_nt: TGTGCCTGGAGACTTCTCGGACAGGGGTCCCACGAGCAGTACTTC; cdr3_aa: CAWRLLGQGSHEQYF
clone_size: few; d_call: .; cdr3_length: 15; v_call: TRBV11-2; j_call: TRBJ2-7; cdr3_nt: TGTGCCAGCAGCTTAGGGGCAGGTTACTCCAACGAGCAGTACTTC; cdr3_aa: CASSLGAGYSNEQYF
clone_size: few; d_call: .; cdr3_length: 13; v_call: TRBV9; j_call: TRBJ2-7; cdr3_nt: TGTGCCAGCAGCCTCCGGGAGAGCCACGAGCAGTACTTC; cdr3_aa: CASSLRESHEQYF
clone_size: .; d_call: .; cdr3_length: 11; v_call: TRBV20-1; j_call: TRBJ2-7; cdr3_nt: TGCAGTGCAGAACAGGGCTACGAGCAGTACTTC; cdr3_aa: CSAEQGYEQYF
clone_size: .; d_call: TRBD1; cdr3_length: 15; v_call: TRBV4-1; j_call: TRBJ1-2; cdr3_nt: TGCGCCAGCAGCCAAGCCGGACAGGGGGGCTATGGCTACACCTTC; cdr3_aa: CASSQAGQGGYGYTF
clone_size: .; d_call: TRBD2; cdr3_length: 17; v_call: TRBV7-9; j_call: TRBJ2-5; cdr3_nt: TGTGCCAGCAGCTTAGCATCTGTCCTAGCGGGGGACAAGACCCAGTACTTC; cdr3_aa: CASSLASVLAGDKTQYF
clone_size: .; d_call: TRBD1; cdr3_length: 15; v_call: TRBV30; j_call: TRBJ2-2; cdr3_nt: TGTGCCTGGAGTGCTTGGACAGGGGGCACCGGGGAGCTGTTTTTT; cdr3_aa: CAWSAWTGGTGELFF
clone_size: .; d_call: .; cdr3_length: 16; v_call: TRBV18; j_call: TRBJ2-2; cdr3_nt: TGTGCCAGCTCACTCAGACCGACTACTAGCACCGGGGAGCTGTTTTTT; cdr3_aa: CASSLRPTTSTGELFF
clone_size: .; d_call: .; cdr3_length: 16; v_call: TRBV4-3; j_call: TRBJ1-2; cdr3_nt: TGCGCCAGCAGCCAAGAAGTGTCAGGGGCCTCCTATGGCTACACCTTC; cdr3_aa: CASSQEVSGASYGYTF
clone_size: .; d_call: .; cdr3_length: 14; v_call: TRBV9; j_call: TRBJ2-4; cdr3_nt: TGTGCCAGCAGCCCAGGGCTAGCCAAAAACATTCAGTACTTC; cdr3_aa: CASSPGLAKNIQYF
clone_size: .; d_call: TRBD1; cdr3_length: 11; v_call: TRBV29-1; j_call: TRBJ2-5; cdr3_nt: TGCAGCTTCCGACAGGGAGAGACCCAGTACTTC; cdr3_aa: CSFRQGETQYF
clone_size: .; d_call: .; cdr3_length: 14; v_call: TRBV6-5; j_call: TRBJ1-5; cdr3_nt: TGTGCCAGCAGTGACCCGGGGGCAGGGCAGCCCCAGCATTTT; cdr3_aa: CASSDPGAGQPQHF
clone_size: .; d_call: TRBD1; cdr3_length: 14; v_call: TRBV29-1; j_call: TRBJ1-5; cdr3_nt: TGCAGCGTACGAGGGACAGGGATAGGGCAGCCCCAGCATTTT; cdr3_aa: CSVRGTGIGQPQHF
clone_size: once; d_call: .; cdr3_length: 12; v_call: TRBV30; j_call: TRBJ2-7; cdr3_nt: TGTGCCTGGAGTACAGGGTACGGGGAGCAGTACTTC; cdr3_aa: CAWSTGYGEQYF
clone_size: .; d_call: .; cdr3_length: 14; v_call: TRBV25-1; j_call: TRBJ2-5; cdr3_nt: TGTGCCAGCAGTGAATATATGGGTTCAGAGACCCCGTACTTC; cdr3_aa: CASSEYMGSETPYF
clone_size: .; d_call: .; cdr3_length: 15; v_call: TRBV7-2; j_call: TRBJ1-6; cdr3_nt: TGTGCCAGCAGCGTCAGACGGGGGGCTAATTCACCCCTCCACTTT; cdr3_aa: CASSVRRGANSPLHF
clone_size: .; d_call: .; cdr3_length: 15; v_call: TRBV25-1; j_call: TRBJ1-4; cdr3_nt: TGTGCCAGCAGTCAAGCAGGGCCGCAGGGCGAAAAACTGTTTTTT; cdr3_aa: CASSQAGPQGEKLFF
clone_size: .; d_call: TRBD1; cdr3_length: 17; v_call: TRBV5-6; j_call: TRBJ2-6; cdr3_nt: TGTGCCAGCAGCTTGACAGGGGGCGCCTCTGGGGCCAACGTCCTGACTTTC; cdr3_aa: CASSLTGGASGANVLTF
clone_size: .; d_call: .; cdr3_length: 13; v_call: TRBV2; j_call: TRBJ2-3; cdr3_nt: TGTGCCAGCAGTGAATCGCCAACAGATACGCAGTATTTT; cdr3_aa: CASSESPTDTQYF
clone_size: few; d_call: .; cdr3_length: 12; v_call: TRBV18; j_call: TRBJ2-5; cdr3_nt: TGTGCCAGCTCACTTCCGGTGGAGACCCAGTACTTC; cdr3_aa: CASSLPVETQYF
clone_size: .; d_call: TRBD1; cdr3_length: 15; v_call: TRBV15; j_call: TRBJ1-4; cdr3_nt: TGTGCCACCAGCTCTGACAGGGGGATGTCCGAAAAACTGTTTTTT; cdr3_aa: CATSSDRGMSEKLFF
clone_size: few; d_call: .; cdr3_length: 14; v_call: TRBV23-1; j_call: TRBJ2-7; cdr3_nt: TGCGCCAGCAGTAAGCGGACTGGCTCCTACGAGCAGTACTTC; cdr3_aa: CASSKRTGSYEQYF
clone_size: .; d_call: TRBD1; cdr3_length: 14; v_call: TRBV6-5; j_call: TRBJ2-7; cdr3_nt: TGTGCCAGCACTGCGGACAGGGCGTCCTTTGTGCAGTACTTC; cdr3_aa: CASTADRASFVQYF
clone_size: .; d_call: TRBD1; cdr3_length: 16; v_call: TRBV29-1; j_call: TRBJ2-1; cdr3_nt: TGCAGCGTGGTGGGACAGGGGGCCACATCCTACAATGAGCAGTTCTTC; cdr3_aa: CSVVGQGATSYNEQFF
clone_size: .; d_call: TRBD1; cdr3_length: 13; v_call: TRBV4-2; j_call: TRBJ1-2; cdr3_nt: TGTGCCACCTCAGGGGGCGTATCCTATGGCTACACCTTC; cdr3_aa: CATSGGVSYGYTF
clone_size: once; d_call: .; cdr3_length: 14; v_call: TRBV5-1; j_call: TRBJ1-1; cdr3_nt: TGCGCCAGCAGCTTAGACCGACCAAACACTGAAGCTTTCTTT; cdr3_aa: CASSLDRPNTEAFF
clone_size: .; d_call: .; cdr3_length: 13; v_call: TRBV30; j_call: TRBJ2-3; cdr3_nt: TGTGCCTGGAGTCCCACTAGAGCAGATACGCAGTATTTT; cdr3_aa: CAWSPTRADTQYF
clone_size: .; d_call: .; cdr3_length: 16; v_call: TRBV7-9; j_call: TRBJ1-6; cdr3_nt: TGTGCCAGCAGCTTATTAGTGGGAAGTGCTAATTCACCCCTCCACTTT; cdr3_aa: CASSLLVGSANSPLHF